These 2 T cell receptor beta chains originate from one sample sequenced in a study of OX40 agonist ivuxolimab in advanced cancers. Clones were read by immunoSEQ multiplex PCR, and TCRdb kept only the in-frame ones, dropping some. The sample carries around 80,000 clones, just under 95% recorded once. Sequences were derived from CD4+ or CD8+ T cells sorted from blood, sampled in a trial of the OX40 agonist ivuxolimab. The receptors shown here come from an adult with an advanced solid tumor such as melanoma, head and neck, liver or kidney cancer.

This rearrangement joins TRBV30 to TRBJ1-6, with 10 bases that match TRBD1. The CDR3 is 15 amino acids. Trimming at V came to 3 bases and at J to 10 bases, leaving 9 bases not matched to a gene. The germline CDR1 and CDR2 sequences are GTSNPN and SVGIG (reference sequence). CDR3 in amino acids: CAWRGPGQGTSPLHF. The CDR3 nucleotides read TGTGCCTGGAGGGGACCGGGACAGGGGACCTCACCCCTCCACTTT.

This chain connects TRBV20-1 to TRBJ1-1; 9 nucleotides agree with TRBD1. J was trimmed by 8 bases and V by 8 bases; bases with no gene match: 6. Germline V gene sequence: CDR1 DFQATT, CDR2 SNEGSKA (reference sequence). The CDR3 is 11 residues long. For the CDR3, the DNA is TGCAGTCATACAGGGGGCTGGGAAGCTTTCTTT. Amino acid sequence: CSHTGGWEAFF.